The rows below give T cell receptor beta chains drawn from one sample of a study of CD8 T cells in ankylosing spondylitis. From the 5' RACE reads, TCRdb called clonotypes with MiXCR, one entry per CDR3 protein. This table has 380,000 or so distinct CDR3 sequences, approximately 22% appearing once. Material: blood, either unsorted or a sorted T cell fraction (not recorded which). Receptors were obtained from a male donor with ankylosing spondylitis or in good health (not recorded which). Both conserved end residues are part of each CDR3.

v_call: TRBV29-1; cdr3_length: 15; j_call: TRBJ2-7; cdr3_aa: CSVVSWDRGWYEQYF
v_call: TRBV12-3/TRBV12-4; cdr3_length: 14; j_call: TRBJ2-7; cdr3_aa: CASSLQASLTEQYF
v_call: TRBV7-9; cdr3_length: 16; j_call: TRBJ2-1; cdr3_aa: CASSLGRDREGNEQFF
v_call: TRBV20-1; cdr3_length: 13; j_call: TRBJ2-7; cdr3_aa: CSARRQGTYEQYF
v_call: TRBV29-1; cdr3_length: 12; j_call: TRBJ1-4; cdr3_aa: CSVGDSYSFSFF
v_call: TRBV18; cdr3_length: 13; j_call: TRBJ2-1; cdr3_aa: CASSPPSRGEQFF
v_call: TRBV12-3/TRBV12-4; cdr3_length: 14; j_call: TRBJ2-1; cdr3_aa: CASRPSIGYNEQFF
v_call: TRBV12-3/TRBV12-4; cdr3_length: 13; j_call: TRBJ2-3; cdr3_aa: CASSSGGPDTQYF
v_call: TRBV30; cdr3_length: 14; j_call: TRBJ2-5; cdr3_aa: CAWSWDSGEETQYF
v_call: TRBV2; cdr3_length: 15; j_call: TRBJ2-7; cdr3_aa: CASSPTQGLPYEQYF
v_call: TRBV5-6; cdr3_length: 15; j_call: TRBJ1-1; cdr3_aa: CASSPSRGGNTEAFF
v_call: TRBV29-1; cdr3_length: 14; j_call: TRBJ2-3; cdr3_aa: CSVWEGGLADTQYF
v_call: TRBV29-1; cdr3_length: 15; j_call: TRBJ2-7; cdr3_aa: CSVGGSGGDPYEQYF
v_call: TRBV29-1; cdr3_length: 15; j_call: TRBJ2-1; cdr3_aa: CSAGGTDSSYNEQFF
v_call: TRBV6-5; cdr3_length: 13; j_call: TRBJ2-7; cdr3_aa: CASSLGQRTEQYF
v_call: TRBV18; cdr3_length: 15; j_call: TRBJ2-7; cdr3_aa: CASSPSGGPTYEQYF
v_call: TRBV9; cdr3_length: 13; j_call: TRBJ1-2; cdr3_aa: CASSVSGSGGYTF
v_call: TRBV9; cdr3_length: 17; j_call: TRBJ1-1; cdr3_aa: CASSGPGQAIMNTEAFF
v_call: TRBV7-3; cdr3_length: 16; j_call: TRBJ2-2; cdr3_aa: CASSLFGWGSGGELFF
v_call: TRBV23-1; cdr3_length: 18; j_call: TRBJ2-6; cdr3_aa: CASSPKGTANSGANVLTF
v_call: TRBV12-3/TRBV12-4; cdr3_length: 16; j_call: TRBJ2-7; cdr3_aa: CASSIPTGGFSYEQYF
v_call: TRBV5-1; cdr3_length: 14; j_call: TRBJ2-7; cdr3_aa: CASSLGTFSYEQYF
v_call: TRBV27; cdr3_length: 14; j_call: TRBJ2-1; cdr3_aa: CASRGGGPYNEQFF
v_call: TRBV14; cdr3_length: 15; j_call: TRBJ1-1; cdr3_aa: CASSQLPGGAFEAFF
v_call: TRBV12-3/TRBV12-4; cdr3_length: 14; j_call: TRBJ1-3; cdr3_aa: CASSSRYSGNTIYF
v_call: TRBV2; cdr3_length: 15; j_call: TRBJ2-7; cdr3_aa: CASILGQASSYEQYF
v_call: TRBV20-1; cdr3_length: 16; j_call: TRBJ2-6; cdr3_aa: CSARPGQFSGANVLTF
v_call: TRBV5-5; cdr3_length: 17; j_call: TRBJ2-7; cdr3_aa: CASSLRGSRDRTYEQYF
v_call: TRBV15; cdr3_length: 14; j_call: TRBJ2-6; cdr3_aa: CATSKPPGANVLTF
v_call: TRBV5-1; cdr3_length: 13; j_call: TRBJ2-5; cdr3_aa: CASSLEEGETQYF
v_call: TRBV3-1; cdr3_length: 16; j_call: TRBJ2-3; cdr3_aa: CASSQDWPVRTDTQYF
v_call: TRBV7-9; cdr3_length: 10; j_call: TRBJ2-1; cdr3_aa: CASEGLAQFF
v_call: TRBV20-1; cdr3_length: 15; j_call: TRBJ2-7; cdr3_aa: CSAPGGTLASWEQYF
v_call: TRBV7-9; cdr3_length: 14; j_call: TRBJ2-4; cdr3_aa: CASSPWDSKNIQYF
v_call: TRBV12-3/TRBV12-4; cdr3_length: 16; j_call: TRBJ2-1; cdr3_aa: CASSLYGRETYNEQFF
v_call: TRBV9; cdr3_length: 14; j_call: TRBJ2-5; cdr3_aa: CASSANRGWETQYF
v_call: TRBV5-4; cdr3_length: 14; j_call: TRBJ2-3; cdr3_aa: CASSLKGGTDTQYF
v_call: TRBV29-1; cdr3_length: 13; j_call: TRBJ2-2; cdr3_aa: CSVETRNTGELFF
v_call: TRBV14; cdr3_length: 13; j_call: TRBJ2-5; cdr3_aa: CASSQEWQETQYF
v_call: TRBV12-3/TRBV12-4; cdr3_length: 15; j_call: TRBJ2-3; cdr3_aa: CASSLTGYSPDTQYF
v_call: TRBV7-8; cdr3_length: 15; j_call: TRBJ2-7; cdr3_aa: CASSLEATGDNEQYF
v_call: TRBV24-1; cdr3_length: 16; j_call: TRBJ2-2; cdr3_aa: CATSDPSGANTGELFF
v_call: TRBV12-3/TRBV12-4; cdr3_length: 14; j_call: TRBJ2-2; cdr3_aa: CASSLDADSGELFF
v_call: TRBV12-3/TRBV12-4; cdr3_length: 12; j_call: TRBJ1-1; cdr3_aa: CASSFRQVEAFF
v_call: TRBV6-1; cdr3_length: 15; j_call: TRBJ2-7; cdr3_aa: CASSERAGRLNEQYF
v_call: TRBV7-2; cdr3_length: 16; j_call: TRBJ2-1; cdr3_aa: CASSLGLAGGLVEQFF
v_call: TRBV12-3/TRBV12-4; cdr3_length: 12; j_call: TRBJ1-4; cdr3_aa: CASRGDSLELFF
v_call: TRBV24-1; cdr3_length: 14; j_call: TRBJ2-1; cdr3_aa: CATSGAVGGHEQFF
v_call: TRBV29-1; cdr3_length: 18; j_call: TRBJ2-1; cdr3_aa: CSVESRGRGLSSYNEQFF
v_call: TRBV7-9; cdr3_length: 17; j_call: TRBJ2-6; cdr3_aa: CASSLSPSSPGANVLTF
v_call: TRBV9; cdr3_length: 17; j_call: TRBJ1-5; cdr3_aa: CASSVDGGNPSNQPQHF
v_call: TRBV28; cdr3_length: 15; j_call: TRBJ2-1; cdr3_aa: CASSLFGTGDNEQFF
v_call: TRBV20-1; cdr3_length: 12; j_call: TRBJ2-7; cdr3_aa: CSARYGDYEQYF